This T cell receptor beta chain was identified in a study of cytomegalovirus exposure and HLA in healthy donors. Study outcomes and limitations: The analysis excluded some indistinguishable V segments, including TRBV6-2 and TRBV6-3.

Worth noting for this clone: Its antigen is unidentified.

CDR3 size: 14 residues. CDR1 and CDR2 from the germline V gene are SGHTA and FQGNSA. V gave up 5 bases and J gave up 9 bases; unmatched junction bases: 7. PCR employed 60 Vbeta and 13 Jbeta primers. Here immunoSEQ multiplex PCR was the method, and the copy in TCRdb shows in-frame clones only, minus some. The sample has about 100,000 clones, approximately 85% seen once; the top ten hold approximately 3.6%. The sequenced material came from PBMCs. This sequence joins TRBV7-2 and TRBJ2-2, with 9 bases lining up with TRBD2. This TCR was recovered from a man between 25 and 39 years old in good health and CMV-seronegative. CDR3: CASSIGTSMRELFF. The CDR3, as DNA: TGTGCCAGCAGCATCGGGACTAGCATGAGGGAGCTGTTTTTT.